This T cell receptor beta chain was observed in a study of blood T cell repertoires in COVID-19. V lost 0 bases to trimming and J lost 0 bases; unmatched junction nucleotides: 8. Germline V CDR1 and CDR2: SGDLS, YYNGEE. This CDR3 comprises 17 residues. Some clones are missing from TCRdb's copy, which holds only in-frame ones; the method was immunoSEQ multiplex PCR. The profile shows 25,000 to 30,000 clones, around nine tenths of them singletons. The chain has TRBV9 and TRBJ2-7, with 8 bases lining up with TRBD2. The TCR sequence derives from a human donor in a cohort sampled during active COVID-19. Input material: peripheral blood. The chain's CDR3 is CASSVGLSAGGSYEQYF. Here the CDR3 DNA reads TGTGCCAGCAGCGTAGGGTTAAGCGCGGGAGGCTCCTACGAGCAGTACTTC.